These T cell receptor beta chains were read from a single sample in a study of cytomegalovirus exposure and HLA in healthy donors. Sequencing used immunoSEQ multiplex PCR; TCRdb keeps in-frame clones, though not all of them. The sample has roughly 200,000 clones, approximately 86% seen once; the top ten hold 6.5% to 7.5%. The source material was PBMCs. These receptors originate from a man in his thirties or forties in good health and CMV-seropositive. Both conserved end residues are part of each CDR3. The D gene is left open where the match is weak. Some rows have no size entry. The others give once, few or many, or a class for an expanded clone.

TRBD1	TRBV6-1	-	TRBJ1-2	CASSEGQGKIF	TGTGCCAGCAGTGAGGGACAGGGAAAAATCTTC
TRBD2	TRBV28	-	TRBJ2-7	CASRNQLAGNDEQYF	TGTGCCAGCAGAAACCAACTAGCGGGGAATGATGAGCAGTACTTC
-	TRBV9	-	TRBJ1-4	CASSPRIMAEKLFF	TGTGCCAGCAGCCCCCGAATCATGGCGGAAAAACTGTTTTTT
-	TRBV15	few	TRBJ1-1	CATTVGGLNTEAFF	TGTGCCACCACCGTCGGGGGGCTGAACACTGAAGCTTTCTTT
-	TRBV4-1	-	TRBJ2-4	CASSQPGHSNKNIQYF	TGCGCCAGCAGCCAACCCGGACATTCCAATAAAAACATTCAGTACTTC
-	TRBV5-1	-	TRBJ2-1	CASSRRLETYEQFF	TGCGCCAGCAGCCGGCGACTAGAAACGTATGAGCAGTTCTTC
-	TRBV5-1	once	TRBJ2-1	CASSFLAALDEQFF	TGCGCCAGCAGCTTCCTCGCGGCCCTGGATGAGCAGTTCTTC
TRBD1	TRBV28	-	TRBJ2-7	CASSPGQGFSYEQYF	TGTGCCAGCAGCCCGGGACAGGGGTTCTCCTACGAGCAGTACTTC
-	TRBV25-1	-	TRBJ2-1	CASSDLRRLDSYNEQFF	TGTGCCAGCAGTGATCTTCGCCGCCTAGACTCCTACAATGAGCAGTTCTTC
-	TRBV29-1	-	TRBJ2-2	CSVGSGPNTGELFF	TGCAGCGTAGGATCCGGGCCAAACACCGGGGAGCTGTTTTTT
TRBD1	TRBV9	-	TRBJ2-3	CASSPGQVTDTQYF	TGTGCCAGTTCTCCGGGACAGGTCACAGATACGCAGTATTTT
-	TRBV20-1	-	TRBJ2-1	CSAFGNEQFF	TGCAGTGCTTTTGGCAATGAGCAGTTCTTC
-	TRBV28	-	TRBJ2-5	CASSFNGDQETQYF	TGTGCCAGCAGTTTCAACGGAGACCAAGAGACCCAGTACTTC
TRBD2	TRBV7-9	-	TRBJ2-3	CASSRTSGRNTDTQYF	TGTGCCAGCAGTCGAACTAGCGGGAGAAACACAGATACGCAGTATTTT
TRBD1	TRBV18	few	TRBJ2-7	CASSLLDRVNEQYF	TGTGCCAGCTCCCTCCTGGACAGGGTTAACGAGCAGTACTTC
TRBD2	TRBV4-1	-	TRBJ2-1	CASSNKREGSYNEQFF	TGCGCCAGCAGTAACAAGCGGGAGGGCTCCTACAATGAGCAGTTCTTC
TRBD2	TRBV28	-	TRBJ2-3	CASKPSGSPDTQYF	TGTGCCAGCAAGCCTAGCGGGAGTCCAGATACGCAGTATTTT